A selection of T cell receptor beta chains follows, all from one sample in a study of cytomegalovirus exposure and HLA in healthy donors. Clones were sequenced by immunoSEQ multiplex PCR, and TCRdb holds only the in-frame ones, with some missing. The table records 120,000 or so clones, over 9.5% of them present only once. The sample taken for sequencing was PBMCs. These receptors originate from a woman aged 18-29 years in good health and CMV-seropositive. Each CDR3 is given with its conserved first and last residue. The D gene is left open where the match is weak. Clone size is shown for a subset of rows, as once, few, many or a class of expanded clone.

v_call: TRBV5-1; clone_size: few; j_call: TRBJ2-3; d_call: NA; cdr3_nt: TGCGCCAGCAGCCCGGGGGTGGGTGGCACAGATACGCAGTATTTT; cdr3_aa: CASSPGVGGTDTQYF
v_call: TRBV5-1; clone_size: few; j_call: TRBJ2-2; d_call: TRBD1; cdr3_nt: TGCGCCAGCCGCCACGCCGGACAGGGAATAGTGAACACCGGGGAGCTGTTTTTT; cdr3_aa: CASRHAGQGIVNTGELFF
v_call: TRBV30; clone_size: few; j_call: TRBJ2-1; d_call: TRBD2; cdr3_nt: TGTGCCTGGAGTGTACAGGGTAGCGGGAGTATAAGTGAGCAGTTCTTC; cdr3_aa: CAWSVQGSGSISEQFF
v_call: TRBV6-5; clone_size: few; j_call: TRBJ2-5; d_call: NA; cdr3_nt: TGTGCCAGCAGTTACCTAACAGGGAGCGAAGAGACCCAGTACTTC; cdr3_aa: CASSYLTGSEETQYF
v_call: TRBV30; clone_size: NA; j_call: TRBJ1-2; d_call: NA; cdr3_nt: TGTGCCTGGACGTCGGGTTCCTATGGCTACACCTTC; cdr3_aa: CAWTSGSYGYTF
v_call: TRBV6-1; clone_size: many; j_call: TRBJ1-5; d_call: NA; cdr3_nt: TGTGCCAGCAGTGAAGGTACAGAAAATCAGCCCCAGCATTTT; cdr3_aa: CASSEGTENQPQHF
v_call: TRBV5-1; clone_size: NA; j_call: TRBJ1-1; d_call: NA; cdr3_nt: TGCGCCAGCAGCTTGGTTGTCCAGGGTGAAGCTTTCTTT; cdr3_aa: CASSLVVQGEAFF
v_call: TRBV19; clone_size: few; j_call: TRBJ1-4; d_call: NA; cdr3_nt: TGTGCCAGTACCGTGGGCAGTATGAGTGAAAAACTGTTTTTT; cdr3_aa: CASTVGSMSEKLFF
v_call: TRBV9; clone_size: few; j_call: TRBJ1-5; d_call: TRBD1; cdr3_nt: TGTGCCAGCAGCGTGGGACAGGGCCGCAATCAGCCCCAGCATTTT; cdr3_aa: CASSVGQGRNQPQHF
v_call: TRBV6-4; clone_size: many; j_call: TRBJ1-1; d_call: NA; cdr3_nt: TGTGCCAGCAGTGTATTTAGGGGTGAGGAGAACACTGAAGCTTTCTTT; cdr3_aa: CASSVFRGEENTEAFF
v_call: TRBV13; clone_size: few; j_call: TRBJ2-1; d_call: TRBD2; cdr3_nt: TGTGCCAGCAGCTCGACAACTAGCGGGCCCTACAATGAGCAGTTCTTC; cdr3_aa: CASSSTTSGPYNEQFF
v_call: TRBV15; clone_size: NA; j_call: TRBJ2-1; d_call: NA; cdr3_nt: TGTGCCACTAGCTCCCGTAGGGGCAATGAGCAGTTCTTC; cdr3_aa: CATSSRRGNEQFF
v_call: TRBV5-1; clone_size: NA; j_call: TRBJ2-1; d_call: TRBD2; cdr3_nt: TGCGCCAGCAGCCCGGTAACTAGCGGGAGATCCTACGAGCAGTTCTTC; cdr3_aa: CASSPVTSGRSYEQFF
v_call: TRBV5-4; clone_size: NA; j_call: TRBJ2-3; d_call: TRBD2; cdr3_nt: TGTGCCAGCAGCTTGGGCCTAGCGGGAGGGGAGGATACGCAGTATTTT; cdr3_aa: CASSLGLAGGEDTQYF
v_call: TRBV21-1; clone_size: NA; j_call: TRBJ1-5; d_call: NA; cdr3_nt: TGTGCCAGCAGCAGTGCTTTCTCCGGCGGGCCCCAGCATTTT; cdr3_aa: CASSSAFSGGPQHF
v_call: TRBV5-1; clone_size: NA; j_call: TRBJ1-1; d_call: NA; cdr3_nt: TGCGCCAGCAGCTTGGCCGAGGCTGGGAACACTGAAGCTTTCTTT; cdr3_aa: CASSLAEAGNTEAFF
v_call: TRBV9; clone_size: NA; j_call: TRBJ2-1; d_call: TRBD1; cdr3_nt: TGTGCCAGCAGCGTAGGGGTGACAGGGGGCCTTGAGCAGTTCTTC; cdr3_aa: CASSVGVTGGLEQFF
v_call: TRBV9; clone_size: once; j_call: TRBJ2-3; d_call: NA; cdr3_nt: TGTGCCAGCAGCCCCCGACTGGGTGGCACAGATACGCAGTATTTT; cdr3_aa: CASSPRLGGTDTQYF
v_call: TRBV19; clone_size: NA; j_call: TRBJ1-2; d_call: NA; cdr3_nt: TGTGCCAGTAGTATGTTAGGTGGAGGTGGCTACACCTTC; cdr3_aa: CASSMLGGGGYTF
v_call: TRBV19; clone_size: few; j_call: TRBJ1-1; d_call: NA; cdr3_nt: TGTGCCAGTAGTACCAAGACAGGCTACACTGAAGCTTTCTTT; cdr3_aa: CASSTKTGYTEAFF
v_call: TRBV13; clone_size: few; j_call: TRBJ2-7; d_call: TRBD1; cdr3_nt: TGTGCCAGCAGCTCGAACCTTCCCGGACAGGACCAACACTCCTACGAGCAGTACTTC; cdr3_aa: CASSSNLPGQDQHSYEQYF